Shown below are 10 T cell receptor beta chains from a single sample sequenced in a study of T-cell memory formation after mild COVID-19. TCRdb redid the calling of the 5' RACE reads with MiXCR, one entry per CDR3 protein. The profile covers about 210,000 distinct CDR3 sequences, with 27% appearing a single time and about an eighth taken by the ten largest. Source material: PBMCs or a T cell subset sorted from them (not recorded which). The receptors were sampled from an adult woman who had mild COVID-19 (a few samples of this study predate the infection). Cell type and time point are not known.

This chain links TRBV12-3 or TRBV12-4 with TRBJ2-7, with D tentatively TRBD2 (6 bases). The CDR3 sequence is 14 residues long. Trimming removed 4 bases from V and 3 bases from J, with 13 bases in between. The DNA for the CDR3 is TGTGCCAGCAGTTACTGGGGGGTTCACTACGAGCAGTACTTC. This encodes CASSYWGVHYEQYF.

V is TRBV12-3 or TRBV12-4 and J is TRBJ1-2; 9 bases align to TRBD1. This CDR3 has 15 amino acids. The trim removed 6 bases at V and 2 bases at J, leaving 7 bases unmatched. CDR3 bases: TGTGCCAGCAGCCCGGGACAGGGAGGAAACTATGGCTACACCTTC. Translated: CASSPGQGGNYGYTF.

This clonotype was picked up a small number of times. The V call is TRBV7-2, the J call TRBJ1-5; D might be TRBD1 (6 bases). CDR1 and CDR2 from the germline V gene are SGHTA and FQGNSA. The length of the CDR3 is 17 residues. V shed 0 bases and J shed 2 bases, with 14 bases lying between them. The CDR3 sequence is CASSLAAGRTGNQPQHF. CDR3 DNA: TGTGCCAGCAGCTTAGCAGCGGGGAGGACAGGCAATCAGCCCCAGCATTTT.

There are many counts of this clonotype. The chain combines TRBV6-5 with TRBJ2-5, with D possibly being TRBD1 (6 bases). The CDR3 length is 13 residues. Trimming left V 9 bases short and J 5 bases short, with 16 bases between. Germline V gene data show CDR1 as MNHEY and CDR2 as SVGAGI. The CDR3 here is CASRPGDRETQYF. The CDR3 coding sequence is TGTGCCAGTCGCCCAGGGGACCGGGAGACCCAGTACTTC.

Remarks on this clonotype: Sequence at one end of the junction differs from germline and may be a read error. The chain has TRBV7-3 and TRBJ1-2; 7 nucleotides line up with TRBD1. From germline, CDR1 is SGHTA and CDR2 FQGTGA. CDR3 size: 13 residues. This CDR3 is CASSPSEGALAYF. The CDR3 DNA is TGTGCCAGCAGCCCCTCAGAGGGGGCCCTAGCTTACTTC.

The V and J genes are TRBV24-1 and TRBJ1-5; TRBD1 aligns across 9 bases. The CDR3 has 16 amino acids. V lost 4 bases to trimming and J lost 4 bases; unmatched junction nucleotides: 7. CDR1 and CDR2 (germline): KGHDR, SFDVKD. This CDR3 is CATSEQGAGSNQPQHF. The CDR3, as DNA: TGTGCCACCAGTGAACAGGGGGCTGGTAGTAATCAGCCCCAGCATTTT.

Only one count was recorded for this clonotype. The chain is built from TRBV6-5 and TRBJ1-1; 8 positions agree with TRBD1. V trimming: 6 bases; J trimming: 3 bases; junction bases outside the gene matches: 12. CDR1 is MNHEY and CDR2 is SVGAGI in the germline V gene. The CDR3 has 16 amino acids. The DNA of the CDR3 is TGTGCCAGCAGAAAGGGCGACAGGGGAGCCTACACTGAAGCTTTCTTT. Translating it yields CASRKGDRGAYTEAFF.

The rearrangement links TRBV20-1 to TRBJ2-7, with TRBD2 matching over 9 bases. The germline V gene encodes CDR1 DFQATT and CDR2 SNEGSKA (reference sequence). The length of the CDR3 is 15 residues. Trimming cost V 1 base and J 3 bases; bases outside gene matches: 7. The CDR3 loop is CSARVLSGRSYEQYF. DNA of the CDR3: TGCAGTGCTAGAGTCCTTAGCGGGAGAAGCTACGAGCAGTACTTC.

This clonotype was detected a few times. The chain employs TRBV5-1 and TRBJ2-1; D remains ambiguous. CDR1 and CDR2 from the germline V gene are SGHRS and YFSETQ. V was cut by 5 bases and J by 8 bases, with 11 bases left in between. The CDR3 is 12 amino acids. CDR3 in amino acids: CASRATEDEQFF. CDR3 nucleotides: TGCGCCAGCAGAGCCACCGAAGATGAGCAGTTCTTC.

The chain employs TRBV6-5 and TRBJ2-3; maybe TRBD2 (5 bases). Germline V gene data show CDR1 as MNHEY and CDR2 as SVGAGI. V was cut by 4 bases and J by 0 bases, with 8 bases left in between. The CDR3 runs to 14 residues. The CDR3 reads CASSSGISTDTQYF. CDR3 in DNA: TGTGCCAGCAGTTCGGGGATTAGCACAGATACGCAGTATTTT.